A selection of T cell receptor beta chains follows, all from one sample in a study of blood T cell repertoires in COVID-19. Profiled with immunoSEQ multiplex PCR; TCRdb holds only in-frame clones, not every one. Here the sample spans 95,000 to 100,000 clones, about 89% being singletons. Sequencing used peripheral blood. These receptors came from a woman aged 25 to 45 with acute or convalescent COVID-19. CDR3s include the opening cysteine and the closing phenylalanine or tryptophan. D genes are given only for firm matches. Expanded clones are given a class, and other clones once, few, many or no size at all.

j_call v_call d_call clone_size cdr3_aa cdr3_nt
TRBJ1-6 TRBV10-3 NA NA CAIRAAEVSRPLHF TGTGCCATCAGGGCCGCAGAGGTCTCCCGGCCCCTCCACTTT
TRBJ1-2 TRBV7-9 TRBD1 NA CASSPPGQGFGYTF TGTGCCAGCAGCCCTCCGGGACAGGGTTTTGGCTACACCTTC
TRBJ1-4 TRBV5-1 NA NA CASSLGQLGEKLFF TGCGCCAGCAGCTTGGGACAGCTGGGGGAAAAACTGTTTTTT
TRBJ2-7 TRBV6-5 NA NA CASSPPGTAGPGQYF TGTGCCAGCAGTCCCCCCGGGACAGCGGGCCCAGGGCAGTACTTC
TRBJ1-2 TRBV15 TRBD1 once CATSRGQGLIGYTF TGTGCCACCAGCAGAGGACAGGGGTTAATCGGCTACACCTTC
TRBJ1-1 TRBV28 TRBD1 NA CASRLGTGWFTEAFF TGTGCCAGCCGACTTGGGACAGGGTGGTTCACTGAAGCTTTCTTT
TRBJ2-1 TRBV9 TRBD1 NA CASSVAPGQGAKEQFF TGTGCCAGCAGCGTAGCCCCGGGACAGGGGGCAAAAGAGCAGTTCTTC
TRBJ1-3 TRBV29-1 NA NA CSVAHLYPLNTIYF TGCAGCGTTGCCCACCTATACCCACTCAACACCATATATTTT
TRBJ2-1 TRBV7-2 NA NA CASSFSGVGLQYEQFF TGTGCCAGCAGCTTCTCAGGGGTGGGTCTACAATATGAGCAGTTCTTC
TRBJ2-3 TRBV6-6 TRBD2 NA CASSLHRRGLADMREDTQYF TGTGCCAGCAGTCTCCACCGGCGAGGACTAGCGGATATGAGGGAGGATACGCAGTATTTT
TRBJ2-3 TRBV12-3/TRBV12-4 NA NA CASSRRADTQYF TGTGCCAGCAGTCGACGGGCAGATACGCAGTATTTT
TRBJ1-5 TRBV2 NA once CASSDRDTPQPQHF TGTGCCAGCAGTGATAGGGACACCCCTCAGCCCCAGCATTTT
TRBJ2-7 TRBV5-1 TRBD1 NA CASSLDRGREQYF TGCGCCAGCAGCTTGGACAGGGGGCGGGAGCAGTACTTC
TRBJ2-1 TRBV18 TRBD1 NA CASSQGRDRANEQFF TGTGCCAGCTCACAGGGCCGGGACAGGGCCAATGAGCAGTTCTTC
TRBJ2-7 TRBV6-5 TRBD1 NA CASSPPGTASYEQYF TGTGCCAGCTCCCCCCCCGGGACAGCCTCCTACGAGCAGTACTTC
TRBJ1-6 TRBV6-2/TRBV6-3 TRBD1 NA CASSYGGWTGGSPLHF TGTGCCAGCAGTTACGGTGGTTGGACAGGTGGATCACCCCTCCACTTT
TRBJ1-2 TRBV7-9 TRBD1 NA CASSAGGYSGGYTF TGTGCCAGCAGCGCAGGGGGGTACTCGGGAGGCTACACCTTC
TRBJ2-1 TRBV2 TRBD2 medium-sized CASNGGSSYNEQFF TGTGCCAGCAACGGGGGGTCCTCCTACAATGAGCAGTTCTTC
TRBJ1-1 TRBV28 TRBD1 NA CASRAQGAVNTEAFF TGTGCCAGCCGCGCACAGGGGGCTGTGAACACTGAAGCTTTCTTT
TRBJ2-7 TRBV27 TRBD1 NA CASTRTGGHEQYF TGTGCCAGCACCCGGACAGGGGGTCACGAGCAGTACTTC
TRBJ2-1 TRBV11-2 NA NA CASTLKNEQFF TGTGCCAGCACCCTAAAAAATGAGCAGTTCTTC
TRBJ2-2 TRBV5-1 NA NA CASSWGAGELFF TGCGCCAGCAGCTGGGGGGCCGGGGAGCTGTTTTTT
TRBJ2-3 TRBV5-5 TRBD1 NA CASSWADREFTDTQYF TGTGCCAGCAGCTGGGCGGACAGGGAATTCACAGATACGCAGTATTTT
TRBJ1-5 TRBV28 TRBD1 NA CASVSETQGARQPQHF TGTGCCAGCGTTTCAGAAACACAGGGGGCACGGCAGCCCCAGCATTTT
TRBJ1-4 TRBV16 NA NA CASSQSPGAEESGEKLFF TGTGCCAGCAGCCAATCGCCAGGGGCAGAAGAGAGCGGTGAAAAACTGTTTTTT
TRBJ2-2 TRBV11-2 NA NA CASSALAANTGELFF TGTGCCAGCAGCGCCCTAGCTGCGAACACCGGGGAGCTGTTTTTT
TRBJ2-1 TRBV7-9 NA NA CASSLVTGNEQFF TGTGCCAGCAGCTTAGTCACAGGGAATGAGCAGTTCTTC
TRBJ1-6 TRBV28 TRBD1 NA CASSSPGQGGSPLHF TGTGCCAGCAGTTCCCCGGGACAGGGTGGTTCACCCCTCCACTTT
TRBJ2-4 TRBV5-1 TRBD2 NA CASSPNSGGSKNIQYF TGCGCCAGCAGCCCTAATAGCGGGGGGTCTAAAAACATTCAGTACTTC
TRBJ1-2 TRBV29-1 TRBD1 NA CSVEQGEDGYTF TGCAGCGTTGAACAGGGGGAGGATGGCTACACCTTC
TRBJ1-6 TRBV3-1/TRBV3-2 TRBD1 few CASSPWTGFGSPLHF TGTGCCAGCAGCCCCTGGACAGGGTTCGGTTCACCCCTCCACTTT
TRBJ1-3 TRBV9 NA NA CASSYWGGEGNTIYF TGTGCCAGCAGCTATTGGGGCGGAGAAGGAAACACCATATATTTT
TRBJ1-4 TRBV7-2 NA NA CASSFQGPNEKLFF TGTGCCAGCAGCTTTCAGGGGCCTAATGAAAAACTGTTTTTT
TRBJ1-5 TRBV30 NA NA CAWSQGTRDRPQHF TGTGCCTGGAGCCAAGGGACACGGGATCGGCCCCAGCATTTT
TRBJ2-4 TRBV5-1 TRBD2 NA CASSSTSGVNIQYF TGCGCCAGCAGCTCCACTAGCGGGGTAAACATTCAGTACTTC
TRBJ2-7 TRBV27 NA once CASSGDTYEQYF TGTGCCAGCAGTGGGGACACCTACGAGCAGTACTTC
TRBJ2-2 TRBV9 NA NA CASSVVVGGVAGELFF TGTGCCAGCAGCGTTGTTGTAGGGGGGGTAGCCGGGGAGCTGTTTTTT
TRBJ2-7 TRBV9 TRBD2 NA CASSVGSPGGYEQYF TGTGCCAGCAGCGTAGGTTCTCCGGGGGGCTACGAGCAGTACTTC
TRBJ1-6 TRBV6-5 TRBD1 NA CASSRGQGANSPLHF TGTGCCAGCAGTAGGGGTCAGGGGGCCAATTCACCCCTCCACTTT
TRBJ2-1 TRBV28 NA NA CASGDPRENGGEQFF TGTGCCAGCGGCGATCCCCGGGAGAACGGGGGTGAGCAGTTCTTC
TRBJ2-6 TRBV18 NA few CASSPDVPSSGANVLTF TGTGCCAGCTCACCAGATGTCCCGAGCTCTGGGGCCAACGTCCTGACTTTC
TRBJ2-7 TRBV5-6 TRBD2 NA CASRFWGSGLNEQYF TGTGCCAGCAGATTTTGGGGTAGCGGGCTCAACGAGCAGTACTTC
TRBJ1-1 TRBV29-1 TRBD1 NA CSVSGTANTEAFF TGCAGCGTTTCCGGGACAGCTAACACTGAAGCTTTCTTT
TRBJ1-2 TRBV7-2 TRBD1 NA CASSPKSGGVGGYTF TGTGCCAGCAGCCCCAAATCAGGGGGCGTGGGTGGCTACACCTTC